This T cell receptor (beta chain) was found in a study of cytomegalovirus exposure and HLA in healthy donors. The V gene's germline CDR1 is MGHRA and CDR2 YSYEKL. Trimming at V came to 4 bases and at J to 3 bases, leaving 13 bases not matched to a gene. The CDR3 consists of 17 residues. It was with 60 Vbeta and 13 Jbeta primers that the PCR ran. Clones were sequenced by immunoSEQ multiplex PCR, and TCRdb holds only the in-frame ones, with some missing. This table holds around 150,000 clones, about 80% found once. The clonotype originates from a man aged 40-55 years in good health and CMV-seronegative. The sample consisted of PBMCs. The rearrangement links TRBV4-1 to TRBJ2-7, with 9 bases fitting TRBD2. The CDR3: CASSPGIAGVLGYEQYF. The CDR3 bases are TGCGCCAGCAGCCCCGGGATAGCGGGAGTGCTAGGCTACGAGCAGTACTTC.